These 17 T cell receptor beta chains share one sample of origin, sequenced in a study of T cells in Graves' hyperthyroidism and ophthalmopathy. Amplification of TCR beta CDR3 regions used RNA as the template. First-round RT-PCR targeting the TCR CDR3 was performed with the HTBI primer set. TCRdb processed the multiplex PCR reads anew with MiXCR; each CDR3 protein has one entry. The top ten hold roughly 16% of the sample, which has approximately 710,000 distinct CDR3 sequences, 15% to 20% seen once. Specimen: blood. These TCRs come from a man aged 45-65 years with Graves' hyperthyroidism.

This clonotype was recorded many times. The J gene is TRBJ1-2, the V gene TRBV30; tentatively, D is TRBD1 (6 bases). The CDR3 runs to 14 residues. Trimming shortened V by 5 bases and J by 4 bases, and 17 bases separated the two germline ends. Germline CDR1 and CDR2: GTSNPN and SVGIG (reference sequence). The CDR3 spells CAWGRGSNFYGYTF. The CDR3 DNA reads as TGTGCCTGGGGCAGGGGATCGAACTTCTATGGCTACACCTTC.

This clonotype occurred many times. The V gene is TRBV2, the J gene TRBJ2-3, with D maybe TRBD2 (5 bases). The germline V and J ends were trimmed by 10 bases and 10 bases, with 27 bases remaining between them. This CDR3 is built from 15 residues. Germline CDR1 and CDR2: SNHLY and FYNNEI. Here the CDR3 DNA reads TGTGCCACCATCCCCCGGCTAGCCACACCAGTCGCGCAGTATTTT. Its translation: CATIPRLATPVAQYF.

This clonotype has ten or more counts. The rearrangement links TRBV28 to TRBJ1-1; D is undetermined. Between the trimmed V and J ends, which lost 7 bases and 7 bases, there was a span of 13 bases. Looked up from germline, CDR1 is MDHEN and CDR2 is SYDVKM. The CDR3 contains 12 residues. The CDR3 region has the DNA TGTGCCAGCACCTCCCCGGTAGATGAAGCTTTCTTT. It encodes CASTSPVDEAFF.

This clonotype occurred a few times. The rearrangement links TRBV28 to TRBJ2-7, with D perhaps given as TRBD1 or TRBD2 (7 bases each). In germline, CDR1 is MDHEN, CDR2 SYDVKM. Trimming took off 4 bases at V and 3 bases at J, with 13 bases between the two ends. This CDR3 is built from 14 residues. The CDR3 spells CASSSRGGNYEQYF. The CDR3 DNA sequence: TGTGCCAGCAGTTCCAGGGGGGGGAACTACGAGCAGTACTTC.

This chain joins TRBV6-5 and TRBJ2-3; D perhaps matches TRBD1 (5 bases). The germline gives CDR1 MNHEY, CDR2 SVGAGI. The CDR3 runs to 15 residues. V was cut by 0 bases and J by 5 bases, with 12 bases left in between. CDR3 coding DNA: TGTGCCAGCAGTTACTCTCAGGACAACAAAGATACGCAGTATTTT. Residues: CASSYSQDNKDTQYF.

The J gene is TRBJ2-3, the V gene TRBV7-9; 8 bases are shared with TRBD2. V trimming: 4 bases; J trimming: 5 bases; junction bases outside the gene matches: 11. This CDR3 region has 16 residues. Germline V gives CDR1 SEHNR, CDR2 FQNEAQ (reference sequence). The CDR3 region is CASSYNVEAGEDTQYF. The CDR3 bases are TGTGCCAGCAGCTATAACGTAGAAGCGGGAGAAGATACGCAGTATTTT.

At least ten counts were recorded for this clonotype. The genes are TRBV28 and TRBJ1-5, with TRBD1 as a possible D gene (6 bases). Germline-derived CDR1 and CDR2 are MDHEN and SYDVKM. The V end was cut by 3 bases, the J end by 3 bases, with 15 bases between. CDR3 length: 16 amino acids. CDR3 protein: CASSFRPRGVNQPQHF. The CDR3 DNA is TGTGCCAGCAGTTTCCGTCCCAGGGGAGTCAATCAGCCCCAGCATTTT.

The V gene is TRBV6-1, the J gene TRBJ2-3, with D hard to call. The CDR3 sequence is 13 residues long. The germline gives CDR1 MNHNS, CDR2 SASEGT. V was trimmed by 8 bases and J by 6 bases, leaving 15 bases between them. As DNA, the CDR3 is TGTGCCAGCGGCTCCTTTTCACCGGATACGCAGTATTTT. It codes for CASGSFSPDTQYF.

CDR3 bases: TGTGCCAGCAGCCTTTTAGTGGGGAACAGGGGGTCTGGAAACACCATATATTTT. Amino acid sequence: CASSLLVGNRGSGNTIYF. The gene calls are TRBV7-2 and TRBJ1-3; 8 bases align to TRBD1. The CDR3 spans 18 residues. V shed 5 bases and J 1 base; nucleotides not matched to a gene: 13. Germline V CDR1 and CDR2: SGHTA, FQGNSA.

Ten or more counts support this clonotype. V is TRBV5-6 and J is TRBJ2-7, with 7 bases aligning to TRBD2. J lost 0 bases, V lost 0 bases, and 6 bases had no gene match. The CDR3 is made up of 16 amino acids. Germline CDR1 reads SGHDT; CDR2 reads YYEEEE. CDR3 region: CASSLEWRESSYEQYF. The CDR3 DNA reads TGTGCCAGCAGCTTGGAGTGGCGGGAGAGCTCCTACGAGCAGTACTTC.

V is TRBV10-3 and J is TRBJ1-4; D gene uncertain. V was clipped by 3 bases and J by 8 bases, with 10 bases between them. Germline V gene lookup returns CDR1 ENHRY and CDR2 SYGVKD. This CDR3 region has 13 residues. This CDR3 reads CAISDWRREKLFF. CDR3 DNA: TGTGCCATCAGTGATTGGAGGCGGGAAAAACTGTTTTTT.

The chain has TRBV10-3 and TRBJ1-2, with D maybe TRBD1 (5 bases). Germline V gene data show CDR1 as ENHRY and CDR2 as SYGVKD. The CDR3 contains 14 residues. V was pared by 6 bases and J by 8 bases, with 19 bases between. This CDR3 is CAIRPSSGVEGYTF. DNA for the CDR3: TGTGCCATCAGACCCTCGTCGGGGGTAGAAGGCTACACCTTC.

J is TRBJ1-2 and V is TRBV28; D unclear. Germline V lookup: CDR1 MDHEN, CDR2 SYDVKM. V shed 3 bases and J shed 8 bases, with 13 bases lying between them. The CDR3 runs to 13 residues. CDR3 DNA: TGTGCCAGCAGTTTGGCTCAAATGGGCGGCTACACCTTC. Translating it yields CASSLAQMGGYTF.

The sample holds a few counts of this clonotype. The chain has TRBV6-5 and TRBJ1-1; maybe TRBD1 (5 bases). CDR1 is MNHEY and CDR2 is SVGAGI in the germline V gene. V lost 0 bases and J 1 base, leaving 12 bases between the germline ends. The CDR3 contains 16 residues. The CDR3 DNA follows: TGTGCCAGCAGTTACTCTCCGGGACGTTCGAACACTGAAGCTTTCTTT. Translating gives CASSYSPGRSNTEAFF.

In its sample, this clonotype was seen many times. The V and J genes are TRBV6-2 or TRBV6-3 and TRBJ1-5; 9 positions match TRBD1. Germline V gene data show CDR1 as MNHEY and CDR2 as SVGEGT. The CDR3 sequence is 16 residues long. V was pared by 2 bases and J by 5 bases, with 7 bases of the junction left unmatched. DNA of the CDR3: TGTGCCAGCAGTTACCCCAGGACAGGGGACGATCAGCCCCAGCATTTT. Amino acids: CASSYPRTGDDQPQHF.

This clonotype was picked up a small number of times. The gene calls are TRBV28 and TRBJ1-2, with TRBD1 matching 10 bases. Germline trimming cut 6 bases from V and 5 bases from J; bases unmatched to any gene: 6. The CDR3 runs to 14 residues. CDR1 and CDR2 from the germline V gene are MDHEN and SYDVKM. The CDR3 loop reads CASSLWTGGYGYTF. The CDR3, as DNA: TGTGCCAGCAGCCTATGGACAGGGGGGTATGGCTACACCTTC.

The rearrangement uses TRBV30 and TRBJ1-3, with D unclear. Looked up from germline, CDR1 is GTSNPN and CDR2 is SVGIG (reference sequence). This CDR3 contains 12 residues. V lost 8 bases to trimming and J lost 0 bases, with 8 bases between them. CDR3 bases: TGTGCCAGTACAGACTCTGGAAACACCATATATTTT. Translating it yields CASTDSGNTIYF.